The clone carrying this T cell receptor (beta chain) was seen only a few times. The junction differs from germline at one of its ends, possibly a read error. The CDR3 sequence is 16 residues long. In germline, CDR1 is SGHNT, CDR2 YYREEE (reference sequence). Donors each provided 7.5 to 10 milliliters of peripheral blood. These data come from a study of blood T cells in healthy people across ages. A second PCR, run for roughly 6 to 11 cycles, used a sample-barcoded 5' primer plus a J-beta primer mix. Every cDNA molecule bore a tag from a template-switch adaptor containing 12 random nucleotides. TCRdb re-called the 5' RACE reads with MiXCR, one entry per CDR3 protein. The repertoire holds 1.5 million to 2 million distinct CDR3 sequences, with 28% as singletons.

The V and J genes are TRBV5-4 and TRBJ2-7; tentative D call: TRBD1 (6 bases). The sample consisted of blood. This TCR derives from a woman younger than 45 in good health. For the CDR3, the DNA is TGTGCCGGCAGCTTGCGGTTAGGACAGAGAGAGTACGAGCAGTACTTC. Residues: CAGSLRLGQREYEQYF.